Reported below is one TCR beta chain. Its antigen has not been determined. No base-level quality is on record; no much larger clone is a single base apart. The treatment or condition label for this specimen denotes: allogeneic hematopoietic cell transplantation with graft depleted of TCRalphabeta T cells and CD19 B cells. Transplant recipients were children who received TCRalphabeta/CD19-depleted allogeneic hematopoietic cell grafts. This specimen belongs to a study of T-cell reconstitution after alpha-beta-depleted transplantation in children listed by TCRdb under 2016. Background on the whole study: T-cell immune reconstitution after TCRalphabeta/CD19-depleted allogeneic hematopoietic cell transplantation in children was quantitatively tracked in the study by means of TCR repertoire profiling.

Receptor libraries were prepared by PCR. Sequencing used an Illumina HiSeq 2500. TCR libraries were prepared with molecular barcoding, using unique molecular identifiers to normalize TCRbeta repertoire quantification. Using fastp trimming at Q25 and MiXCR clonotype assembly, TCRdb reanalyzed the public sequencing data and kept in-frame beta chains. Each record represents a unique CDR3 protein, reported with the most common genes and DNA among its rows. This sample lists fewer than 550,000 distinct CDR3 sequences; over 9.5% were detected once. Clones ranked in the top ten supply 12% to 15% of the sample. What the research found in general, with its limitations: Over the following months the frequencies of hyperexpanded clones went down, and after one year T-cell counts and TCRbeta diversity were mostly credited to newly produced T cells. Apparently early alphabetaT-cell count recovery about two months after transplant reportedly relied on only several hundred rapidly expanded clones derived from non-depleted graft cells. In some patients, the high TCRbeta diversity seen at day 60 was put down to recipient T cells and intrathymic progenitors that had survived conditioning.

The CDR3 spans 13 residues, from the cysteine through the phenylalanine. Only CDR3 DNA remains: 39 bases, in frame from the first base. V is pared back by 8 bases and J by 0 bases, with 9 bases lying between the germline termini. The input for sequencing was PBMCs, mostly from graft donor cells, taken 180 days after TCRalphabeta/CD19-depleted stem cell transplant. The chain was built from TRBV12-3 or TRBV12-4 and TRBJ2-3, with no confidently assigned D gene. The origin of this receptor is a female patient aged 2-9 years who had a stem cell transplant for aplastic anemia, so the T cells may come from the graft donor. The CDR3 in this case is CASLKSSTDTQYF. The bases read TGTGCCAGCCTGAAGTCGAGCACAGATACGCAGTATTTT.